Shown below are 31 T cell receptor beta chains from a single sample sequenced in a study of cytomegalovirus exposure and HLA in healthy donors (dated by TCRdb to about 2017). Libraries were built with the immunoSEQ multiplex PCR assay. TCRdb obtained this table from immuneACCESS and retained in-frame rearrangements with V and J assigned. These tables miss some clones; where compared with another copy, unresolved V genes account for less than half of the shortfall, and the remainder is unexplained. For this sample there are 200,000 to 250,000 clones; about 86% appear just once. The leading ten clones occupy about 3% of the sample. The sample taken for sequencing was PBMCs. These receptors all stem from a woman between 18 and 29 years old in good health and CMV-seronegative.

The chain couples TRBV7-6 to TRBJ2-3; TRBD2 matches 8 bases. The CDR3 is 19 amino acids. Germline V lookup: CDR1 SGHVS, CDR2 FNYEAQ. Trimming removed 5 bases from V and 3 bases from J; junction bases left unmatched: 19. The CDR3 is CASSPPRRLAFMVTDTQYF. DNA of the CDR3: TGTGCCAGCAGCCCCCCCCGGCGACTAGCGTTTATGGTTACAGATACGCAGTATTTT.

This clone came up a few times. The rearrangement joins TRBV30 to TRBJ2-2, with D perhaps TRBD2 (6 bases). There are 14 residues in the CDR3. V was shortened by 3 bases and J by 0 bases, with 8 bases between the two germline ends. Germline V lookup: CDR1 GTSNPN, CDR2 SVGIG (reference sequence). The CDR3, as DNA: TGTGCCTGGAGGGGAGGATCGAACACCGGGGAGCTGTTTTTT. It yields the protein CAWRGGSNTGELFF.

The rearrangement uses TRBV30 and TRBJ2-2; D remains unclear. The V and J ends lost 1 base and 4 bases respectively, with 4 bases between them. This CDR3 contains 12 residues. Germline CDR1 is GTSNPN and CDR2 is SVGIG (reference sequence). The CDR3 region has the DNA TGTGCCTGGAGTGGCGTCACCGGGGAGCTGTTTTTT. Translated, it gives CAWSGVTGELFF.

Here the CDR3 reads CASTPSPDSSYEQYF. In DNA form, the CDR3 reads TGTGCCAGCACTCCCAGCCCGGACAGCTCCTACGAGCAGTACTTC. J is TRBJ2-7 and V is TRBV6-6; D might be TRBD1 (6 bases). Germline CDR1 is MNHNY and CDR2 is SVGAGI (reference sequence). V dropped 7 bases and J dropped 0 bases, with 16 bases sitting between them. This CDR3 has 15 amino acids.

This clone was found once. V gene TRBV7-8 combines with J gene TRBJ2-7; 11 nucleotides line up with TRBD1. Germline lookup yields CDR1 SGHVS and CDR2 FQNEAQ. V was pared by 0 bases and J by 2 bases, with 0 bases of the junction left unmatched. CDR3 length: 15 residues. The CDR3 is CASSLADRGPYEQYF. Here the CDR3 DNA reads TGTGCCAGCAGCTTAGCGGACAGGGGGCCCTACGAGCAGTACTTC.

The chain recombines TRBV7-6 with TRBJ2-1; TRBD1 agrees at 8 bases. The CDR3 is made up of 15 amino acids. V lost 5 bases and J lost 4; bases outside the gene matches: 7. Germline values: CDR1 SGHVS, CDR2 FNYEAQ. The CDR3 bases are TGTGCCAGCAGCCCGCAGGGGGCGTCGTACAATGAGCAGTTCTTC. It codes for CASSPQGASYNEQFF.

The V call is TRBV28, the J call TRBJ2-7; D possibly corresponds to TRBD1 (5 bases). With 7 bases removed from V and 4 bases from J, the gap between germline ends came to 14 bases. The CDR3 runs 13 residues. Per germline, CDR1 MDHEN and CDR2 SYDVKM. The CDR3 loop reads CASKETVGYEQYF. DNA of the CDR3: TGTGCCAGCAAGGAGACAGTGGGATACGAGCAGTACTTC.

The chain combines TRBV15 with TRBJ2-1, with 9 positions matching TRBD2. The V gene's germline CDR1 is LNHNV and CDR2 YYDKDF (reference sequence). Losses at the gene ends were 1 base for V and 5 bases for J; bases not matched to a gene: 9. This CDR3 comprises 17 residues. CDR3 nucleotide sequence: TGTGCCACCAGCAGAGTTCCCGGCGGGAGGGTGCACAATGAGCAGTTCTTC. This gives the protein CATSRVPGGRVHNEQFF.

The CDR3: CASSLGTGGETQYF. CDR3 sequence (DNA): TGTGCCAGCAGCCTCGGGACAGGGGGCGAGACCCAGTACTTC. V is TRBV5-4 and J is TRBJ2-5; 12 bases are a match to TRBD1. The CDR3 spans 14 residues. Looked up from germline, CDR1 is SGHNT and CDR2 is YYREEE (reference sequence). V was clipped by 4 bases and J by 5 bases; unmatched bases: 3.

CDR3 in amino acids: CASSLSLAGGRAGAQYF. As DNA, the CDR3 is TGTGCCAGCAGCTTATCACTAGCGGGAGGACGAGCAGGGGCCCAGTACTTC. The chain is built from TRBV7-6 and TRBJ2-5; 12 nucleotides match TRBD2. The V gene's germline CDR1 is SGHVS and CDR2 FNYEAQ. With V trimmed by 2 bases and J by 9 bases, 13 bases remained unmatched. This CDR3 comprises 17 residues.

As DNA, the CDR3 is TGTGCCAGCAGTGCTGGGACTAGCGCCCACGAGCAGTACTTC. Translating it yields CASSAGTSAHEQYF. J is TRBJ2-7 and V is TRBV2; 10 positions match TRBD2. Trimming cost V 4 bases and J 5 bases; bases outside gene matches: 5. Per germline, CDR1 SNHLY and CDR2 FYNNEI. The CDR3 contains 14 residues.

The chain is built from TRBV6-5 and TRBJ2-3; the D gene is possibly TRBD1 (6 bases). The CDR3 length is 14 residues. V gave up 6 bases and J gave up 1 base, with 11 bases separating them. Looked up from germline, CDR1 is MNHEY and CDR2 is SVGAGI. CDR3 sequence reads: CASSLDSRTDTQYF. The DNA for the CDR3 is TGTGCCAGCAGCTTGGACAGCCGCACAGATACGCAGTATTTT.

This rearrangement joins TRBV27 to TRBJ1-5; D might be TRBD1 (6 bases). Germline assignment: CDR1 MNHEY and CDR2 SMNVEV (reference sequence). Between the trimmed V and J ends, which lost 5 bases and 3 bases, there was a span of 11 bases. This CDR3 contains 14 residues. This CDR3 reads CASSQGQYNQPQHF. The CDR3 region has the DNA TGTGCCAGCAGTCAAGGACAGTACAATCAGCCCCAGCATTTT.

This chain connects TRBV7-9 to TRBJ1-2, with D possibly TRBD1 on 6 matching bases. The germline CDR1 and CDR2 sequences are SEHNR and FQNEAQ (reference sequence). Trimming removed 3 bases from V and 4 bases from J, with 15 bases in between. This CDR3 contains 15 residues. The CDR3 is CASSLEAGAPYGYTF. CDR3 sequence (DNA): TGTGCCAGCAGCTTGGAGGCGGGGGCCCCCTATGGCTACACCTTC. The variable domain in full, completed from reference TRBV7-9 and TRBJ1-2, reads DTGVSQNPRHKITKRGQNVTFRCDPISEHNRLYWYRQTLGQGPEFLTYFQNEAQLEKSRLLSDRFSAERPKGSFSTLEIQRTEQGDSAMYLCASSLEAGAPYGYTFGSGTRLTVV.

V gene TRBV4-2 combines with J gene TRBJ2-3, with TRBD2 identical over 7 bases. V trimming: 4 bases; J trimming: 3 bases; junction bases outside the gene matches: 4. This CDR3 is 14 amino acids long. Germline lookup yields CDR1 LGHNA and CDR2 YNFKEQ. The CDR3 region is CASSPPRETDTQYF. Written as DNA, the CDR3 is TGTGCCAGCAGCCCCCCGCGGGAGACAGATACGCAGTATTTT.

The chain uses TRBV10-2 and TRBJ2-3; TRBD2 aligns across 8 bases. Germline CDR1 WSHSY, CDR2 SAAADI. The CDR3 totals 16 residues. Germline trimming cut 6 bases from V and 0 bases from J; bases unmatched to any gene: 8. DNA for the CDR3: TGCGCCAGCAGAATGAGACTAGCGCTAAGCACAGATACGCAGTATTTT. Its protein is CASRMRLALSTDTQYF.

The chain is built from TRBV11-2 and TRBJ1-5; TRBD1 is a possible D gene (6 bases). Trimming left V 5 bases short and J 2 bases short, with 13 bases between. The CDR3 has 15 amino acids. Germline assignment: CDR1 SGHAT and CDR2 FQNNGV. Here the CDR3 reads CASSLRGGGNQPQHF. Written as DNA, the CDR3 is TGTGCCAGCAGCCTACGTGGGGGCGGCAATCAGCCCCAGCATTTT. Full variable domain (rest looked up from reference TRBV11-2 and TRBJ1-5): EAGVAQSPRYKIIEKRQSVAFWCNPISGHATLYWYQQILGQGPKLLIQFQNNGVVDDSQLPKDRFSAERLKGVDSTLKIQPAKLEDSAVYLCASSLRGGGNQPQHFGDGTRLSIL.

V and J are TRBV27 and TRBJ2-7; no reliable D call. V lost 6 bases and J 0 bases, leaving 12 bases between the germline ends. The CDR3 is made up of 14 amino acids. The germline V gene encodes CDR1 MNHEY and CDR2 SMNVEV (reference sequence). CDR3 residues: CASRTLTSSYEQYF. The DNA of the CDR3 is TGTGCCAGCAGAACACTAACCAGCTCCTACGAGCAGTACTTC.

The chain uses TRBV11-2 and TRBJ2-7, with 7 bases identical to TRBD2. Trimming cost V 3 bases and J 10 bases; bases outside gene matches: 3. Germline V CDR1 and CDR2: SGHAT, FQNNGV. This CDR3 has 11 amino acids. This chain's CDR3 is CASSFGREQYF. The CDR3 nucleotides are TGTGCCAGCAGCTTTGGGAGGGAACAGTACTTC.

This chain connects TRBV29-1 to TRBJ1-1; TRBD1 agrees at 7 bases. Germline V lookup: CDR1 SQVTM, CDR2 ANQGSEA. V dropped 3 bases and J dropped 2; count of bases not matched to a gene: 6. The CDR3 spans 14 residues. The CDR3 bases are TGCAGCGTTGATCGACAGGGACAAAACACTGAAGCTTTCTTT. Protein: CSVDRQGQNTEAFF. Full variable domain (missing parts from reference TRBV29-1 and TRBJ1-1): SAVISQKPSRDICQRGTSLTIQCQVDSQVTMMFWYRQQPGQSLTLIATANQGSEATYESGFVIDKFPISRPNLTFSTLTVSNMSPEDSSIYLCSVDRQGQNTEAFFGQGTRLTVV.

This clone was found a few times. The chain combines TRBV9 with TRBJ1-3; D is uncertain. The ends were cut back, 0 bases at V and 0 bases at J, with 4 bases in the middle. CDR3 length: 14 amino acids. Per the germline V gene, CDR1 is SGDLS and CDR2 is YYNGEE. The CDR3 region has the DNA TGTGCCAGCAGCGTAGACAGCTCTGGAAACACCATATATTTT. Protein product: CASSVDSSGNTIYF.

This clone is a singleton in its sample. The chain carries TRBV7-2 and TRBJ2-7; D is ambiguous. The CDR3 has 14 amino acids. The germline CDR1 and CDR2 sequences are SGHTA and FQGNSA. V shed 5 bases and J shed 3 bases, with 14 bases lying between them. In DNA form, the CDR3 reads TGTGCCAGCAGCCCTAGAGCGCCTGGCTACGAGCAGTACTTC. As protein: CASSPRAPGYEQYF.

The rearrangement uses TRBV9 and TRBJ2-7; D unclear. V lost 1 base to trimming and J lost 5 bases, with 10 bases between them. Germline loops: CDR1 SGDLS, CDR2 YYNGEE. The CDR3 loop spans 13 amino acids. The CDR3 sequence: CASSVSWLDEQYF. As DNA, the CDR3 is TGTGCCAGCAGCGTATCGTGGCTAGACGAGCAGTACTTC.

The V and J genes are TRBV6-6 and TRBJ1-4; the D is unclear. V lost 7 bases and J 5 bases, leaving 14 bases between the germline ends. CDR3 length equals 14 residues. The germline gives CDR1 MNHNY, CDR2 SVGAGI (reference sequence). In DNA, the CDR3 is TGTGCCAGCACCACTAGGCTACCCAATGAAAAACTGTTTTTT. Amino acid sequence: CASTTRLPNEKLFF.

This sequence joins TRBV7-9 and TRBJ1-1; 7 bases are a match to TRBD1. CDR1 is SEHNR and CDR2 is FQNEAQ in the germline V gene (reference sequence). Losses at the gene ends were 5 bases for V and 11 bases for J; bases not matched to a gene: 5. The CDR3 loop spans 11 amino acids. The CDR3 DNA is TGTGCCAGCAGCCCAACAGGGGAGGCTTTCTTT. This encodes CASSPTGEAFF.

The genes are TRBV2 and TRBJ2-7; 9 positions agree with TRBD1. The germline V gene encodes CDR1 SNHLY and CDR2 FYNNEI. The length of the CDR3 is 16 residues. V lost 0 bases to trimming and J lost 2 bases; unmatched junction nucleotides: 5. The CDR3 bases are TGTGCCAGCAGTGAAGCGGGCCGGGACAGGGCCTACGAGCAGTACTTC. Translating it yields CASSEAGRDRAYEQYF.

Here the CDR3 DNA reads TGTGCCAGCTCCTCGACAAGCACTGAAGCTTTCTTT. Encoded protein: CASSSTSTEAFF. The genes are TRBV27 and TRBJ1-1; D unclear. CDR3 length equals 12 residues. Trimming removed 8 bases from V and 4 bases from J, with 11 bases in between. The V gene's germline CDR1 is MNHEY and CDR2 SMNVEV (reference sequence).

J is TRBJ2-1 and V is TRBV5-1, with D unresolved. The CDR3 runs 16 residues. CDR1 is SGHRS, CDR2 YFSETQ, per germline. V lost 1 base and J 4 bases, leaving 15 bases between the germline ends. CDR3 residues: CASSLSLRSRYNEQFF. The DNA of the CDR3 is TGCGCCAGCAGCTTGTCGCTCAGGTCGCGATACAATGAGCAGTTCTTC. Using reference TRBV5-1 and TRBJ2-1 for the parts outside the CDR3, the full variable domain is KAGVTQTPRYLIKTRGQQVTLSCSPISGHRSVSWYQQTPGQGLQFLFEYFSETQRNKGNFPGRFSGRQFSNSRSEMNVSTLELGDSALYLCASSLSLRSRYNEQFFGPGTRLTVL.

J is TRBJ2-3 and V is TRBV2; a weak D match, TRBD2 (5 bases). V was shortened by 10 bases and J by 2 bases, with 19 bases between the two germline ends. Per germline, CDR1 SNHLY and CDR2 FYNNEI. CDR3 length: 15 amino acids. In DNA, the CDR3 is TGTGCCAACCACTCGAGAGGGTTAAACACAGATACGCAGTATTTT. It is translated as CANHSRGLNTDTQYF. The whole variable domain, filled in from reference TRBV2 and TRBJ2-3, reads EPEVTQTPSHQVTQMGQEVILRCVPISNHLYFYWYRQILGQKVEFLVSFYNNEISEKSEIFDDQFSVERPDGSNFTLKIRSTKLEDSAMYFCANHSRGLNTDTQYFGPGTRLTVL.

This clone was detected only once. The CDR3 loop is CASRSPRDRAYEQYF. The CDR3 coding sequence is TGTGCCAGCAGATCCCCCCGGGACAGGGCCTACGAGCAGTACTTC. The chain joins TRBV11-2 to TRBJ2-7; 9 bases are a match to TRBD1. CDR3 length equals 15 residues. Germline-derived CDR1 and CDR2 are SGHAT and FQNNGV. J lost 2 bases, V lost 6 bases, and 8 bases had no gene match. The full variable domain, its missing parts supplied by reference TRBV11-2 and TRBJ2-7, is EAGVAQSPRYKIIEKRQSVAFWCNPISGHATLYWYQQILGQGPKLLIQFQNNGVVDDSQLPKDRFSAERLKGVDSTLKIQPAKLEDSAVYLCASRSPRDRAYEQYFGPGTRLTVT.

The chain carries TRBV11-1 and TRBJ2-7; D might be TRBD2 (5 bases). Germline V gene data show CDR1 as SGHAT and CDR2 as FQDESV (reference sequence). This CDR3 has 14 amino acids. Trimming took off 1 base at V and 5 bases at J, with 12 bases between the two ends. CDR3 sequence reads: CASSLVWESNEQYF. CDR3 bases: TGTGCCAGCAGCTTAGTCTGGGAGTCTAACGAGCAGTACTTC.